These 23 T cell receptor beta chains came from one sample sequenced in a study of blood T cells in healthy people across ages. A second PCR, run for about 6 to 11 cycles, used a sample-barcoded 5' primer plus a J-beta primer mix. TCRdb itself ran the 5' RACE reads through MiXCR, one entry per CDR3 protein. The sample carries hundreds of thousands of distinct CDR3 sequences, 22% recorded once. Sequenced material: blood. Receptors were obtained from a man between 65 and 85 years old in good health.

The V and J genes are TRBV4-1 and TRBJ1-3; no clear D gene. Germline V gene data show CDR1 as MGHRA and CDR2 as YSYEKL. The V end was cut by 0 bases, the J end by 0 bases, with 12 bases between. CDR3 length: 17 residues. CDR3 in amino acids: CASSQEAPTHSGNTIYF. The CDR3 DNA is TGCGCCAGCAGCCAAGAAGCACCTACCCACTCTGGAAACACCATATATTTT.

This clonotype was detected only a few times. The gene calls are TRBV18 and TRBJ1-2; 7 bases map to TRBD1. CDR3 size: 15 residues. V lost 5 bases, J lost 3 bases, and 9 bases stayed unmatched. Germline values: CDR1 KGHSH, CDR2 LQKENI. The CDR3 sequence: CASSALQGLDYGYTF. For the CDR3, the DNA is TGTGCCAGCTCAGCTTTACAGGGGTTGGACTATGGCTACACCTTC.

This clonotype was seen only a few times. The chain links TRBV13 to TRBJ1-6; D remains ambiguous. The CDR3 length is 15 residues. Germline loops: CDR1 PRHDT, CDR2 FYEKMQ (reference sequence). V was clipped by 2 bases and J by 8 bases, with 13 bases between them. The CDR3 sequence: CASSLNAYVDSPLHF. For the CDR3, the DNA is TGTGCCAGCAGCTTAAACGCCTACGTTGATTCACCCCTCCACTTT.

This clonotype was seen a few times. The chain employs TRBV7-8 and TRBJ1-1; D unclear. CDR1 is SGHVS, CDR2 FQNEAQ, per germline. V lost 4 bases and J lost 2, with 14 bases in between. This CDR3 has 15 amino acids. The CDR3 DNA reads as TGTGCCAGCAGCTCCCTGGGCAAGTTAAACACTGAAGCTTTCTTT. It translates to CASSSLGKLNTEAFF.

This chain connects TRBV6-2 or TRBV6-3 to TRBJ1-5; D unclear. V was pared by 3 bases and J by 0 bases, with 9 bases between. This CDR3 is built from 15 residues. The germline V gene has CDR1 MNHEY and CDR2 SVGEGT. CDR3: CASSYFSGSNQPQHF. CDR3 DNA: TGTGCCAGCAGTTATTTCTCCGGTAGCAATCAGCCCCAGCATTTT.

The chain carries TRBV7-2 and TRBJ2-1; D not resolved. The length of the CDR3 is 15 residues. The ends were cut back, 5 bases at V and 1 base at J, with 12 bases in the middle. CDR1 is SGHTA and CDR2 is FQGNSA in the germline V gene. CDR3 loop: CASSAGKASYNEQFF. The CDR3 coding sequence is TGTGCCAGCAGCGCTGGGAAGGCTTCCTACAATGAGCAGTTCTTC.

The chain has TRBV2 and TRBJ2-3, with 9 bases identical to TRBD2. The V gene end was trimmed by 2 bases and the J gene end by 3 bases; junction bases not matched to a gene: 3. This CDR3 has 15 residues. The V gene's germline CDR1 is SNHLY and CDR2 FYNNEI. The CDR3 DNA is TGTGCCAGCAGTGAAAGGACTAGCGAGACAGATACGCAGTATTTT. Its translation is CASSERTSETDTQYF.

This clonotype showed up just a few times. The chain links TRBV29-1 to TRBJ2-3, with a possible D match to TRBD2 (6 bases). Germline loops: CDR1 SQVTM, CDR2 ANQGSEA. V lost 1 base and J lost 0, with 17 bases in between. The CDR3 runs to 17 residues. The CDR3 here is CSVEGSGVAASTDTQYF. The CDR3 bases are TGCAGCGTTGAAGGGTCGGGGGTAGCGGCTAGCACAGATACGCAGTATTTT.

This clonotype was counted a few times. A much larger clone sits a single nucleotide away, making a read error possible. The chain links TRBV7-2 to TRBJ2-7, with a possible D match to TRBD2 (6 bases). Trimming took off 0 bases at V and 9 bases at J, with 15 bases between the two ends. The germline V gene encodes CDR1 SGHTA and CDR2 FQGNSA. CDR3 length equals 14 residues. CDR3 nucleotides: TGTGCCAGCAGCTTAGCGAGGAGGGGAGCTGGGCAGTACTTC. It specifies CASSLARRGAGQYF.

This clonotype was detected many times. The rearrangement joins TRBV5-5 to TRBJ2-5, with 14 bases fitting TRBD2. The J call may be mistaken, given a closer DNA end match to TRBJ2-1. Looked up from germline, CDR1 is SGHKS and CDR2 is YYEKEE (reference sequence). This CDR3 has 16 amino acids. CDR3 loop: CASSPRLAGGLYEQFF. The DNA for the CDR3 is TGTGCCAGCAGCCCAAGACTAGCGGGGGGGCTTTATGAGCAGTTCTTC.

This rearrangement joins TRBV12-3 or TRBV12-4 to TRBJ2-7; 8 bases agree with TRBD2. CDR3 length equals 14 residues. With 4 bases clipped from V and 2 bases from J, the junction kept 4 bases outside the gene matches. The CDR3: CASSSLAGTYEQYF. The CDR3 DNA is TGTGCCAGCAGTTCGTTAGCGGGGACCTACGAGCAGTACTTC.

The sample holds a few counts of this clonotype. The chain recombines TRBV20-1 with TRBJ2-1; D remains unclear. The J call is uncertain, as TRBJ2-7 better fits the DNA end. The CDR3 is 12 residues long. Germline loops: CDR1 DFQATT, CDR2 SNEGSKA (reference sequence). The CDR3 nucleotides are TGCAGTGTATCTTACAGTACCTACGAGCAGTACTTC. Protein: CSVSYSTYEQYF.

The chain uses TRBV4-3 and TRBJ1-4; TRBD1 matches at 7 bases. This CDR3 has 14 residues. V trimming: 3 bases; J trimming: 8 bases; junction bases outside the gene matches: 6. In germline, CDR1 is LGHNA, CDR2 YSLEER. The CDR3 loop reads CASSQGGQAEKLFF. CDR3 bases: TGCGCCAGCAGCCAGGGTGGACAGGCCGAAAAACTGTTTTTT.

The chain joins TRBV5-6 to TRBJ2-3; tentative D call: TRBD1 (6 bases). The CDR3 consists of 17 residues. The V and J ends lost 4 bases and 2 bases respectively, with 20 bases between them. Germline lookup yields CDR1 SGHDT and CDR2 YYEEEE. In DNA, the CDR3 is TGTGCCAGCAGCCCACGATGGGACATCCAATCCACAGATACGCAGTATTTT. Translating it yields CASSPRWDIQSTDTQYF.

The genes are TRBV5-1 and TRBJ2-3; D is perhaps TRBD2 (7 bases). The V gene's germline CDR1 is SGHRS and CDR2 YFSETQ. Trimming removed 5 bases at V and 1 base at J, with 11 bases between. This CDR3 has 14 residues. The DNA of the CDR3 is TGCGCCAGCAGACCGGGGGGCCGCACAGATACGCAGTATTTT. Translation gives CASRPGGRTDTQYF. The entire variable domain, with the rest obtained from reference TRBV5-1 and TRBJ2-3, is as follows: KAGVTQTPRYLIKTRGQQVTLSCSPISGHRSVSWYQQTPGQGLQFLFEYFSETQRNKGNFPGRFSGRQFSNSRSEMNVSTLELGDSALYLCASRPGGRTDTQYFGPGTRLTVL.

This clonotype came up a few times. This chain joins TRBV20-1 and TRBJ2-7; no clear D. In germline, CDR1 is DFQATT, CDR2 SNEGSKA (reference sequence). The CDR3 length is 10 residues. Trimming cost V 5 bases and J 3 bases, with 5 bases left between them. CDR3 protein: CSASYYEQYF. DNA for the CDR3: TGCAGTGCTTCATACTACGAGCAGTACTTC.

The chain employs TRBV5-1 and TRBJ2-5; the D gene is possibly TRBD1 (6 bases). Germline V gene data show CDR1 as SGHRS and CDR2 as YFSETQ. The CDR3 spans 15 residues. Trimming took 0 bases from V and 5 from J, leaving 14 bases between them. CDR3 in DNA: TGCGCCAGCAGCTTGGAGGGGGTCCCAGGGGAGACCCAGTACTTC. As protein: CASSLEGVPGETQYF.

This chain uses TRBV5-1 with TRBJ2-3; 9 bases agree with TRBD1. J lost 2 bases, V lost 4 bases, and 5 bases had no gene match. The germline V gene has CDR1 SGHRS and CDR2 YFSETQ. This CDR3 spans 15 amino acids. CDR3 coding DNA: TGCGCCAGCAGCCAGGACAGGGGTCACACAGATACGCAGTATTTT. Translated: CASSQDRGHTDTQYF. Full variable domain (missing parts from reference TRBV5-1 and TRBJ2-3): KAGVTQTPRYLIKTRGQQVTLSCSPISGHRSVSWYQQTPGQGLQFLFEYFSETQRNKGNFPGRFSGRQFSNSRSEMNVSTLELGDSALYLCASSQDRGHTDTQYFGPGTRLTVL.

This clonotype has at least ten counts. CDR3 bases: TGTGCCAGCGGGGGACCAAACACAGATACGCAGTATTTT. This sequence encodes CASGGPNTDTQYF. The V call is TRBV7-2, the J call TRBJ2-3, with D tentatively TRBD1 or TRBD2 (5 bases each). Germline V gene sequence: CDR1 SGHTA, CDR2 FQGNSA. The CDR3 has 13 amino acids. Trimming removed 8 bases from V and 2 bases from J, with 11 bases in between. The full variable domain, with the rest looked up from reference TRBV7-2 and TRBJ2-3, is GAGVSQSPSNKVTEKGKDVELRCDPISGHTALYWYRQSLGQGLEFLIYFQGNSAPDKSGLPSDRFSAERTGGSVSTLTIQRTQQEDSAVYLCASGGPNTDTQYFGPGTRLTVL.

About this clonotype: Mismatch with germline at one junction end may stem from a read error. The chain uses TRBV14 and TRBJ2-5, with 13 bases aligning to TRBD2. CDR3 length: 16 amino acids. The germline gives CDR1 SGHDN, CDR2 FVKESK. This CDR3 reads CAGSQLAGGYEETQYF. The CDR3 DNA reads as TGTGCCGGCAGCCAACTAGCGGGGGGGTATGAAGAGACCCAGTACTTC.

In this sample, this clonotype turned up many times. V and J are TRBV11-2 and TRBJ2-2, with 10 bases fitting TRBD1. Germline assignment: CDR1 SGHAT and CDR2 FQNNGV. This CDR3 is built from 15 residues. V dropped 5 bases and J dropped 7; count of bases not matched to a gene: 7. CDR3 in amino acids: CASSPPGTGVGELFF. The CDR3 nucleotides are TGTGCCAGCAGCCCCCCGGGGACAGGGGTCGGGGAGCTGTTTTTT. The full variable domain, in which reference TRBV11-2 and TRBJ2-2 provide the parts outside the CDR3, is EAGVAQSPRYKIIEKRQSVAFWCNPISGHATLYWYQQILGQGPKLLIQFQNNGVVDDSQLPKDRFSAERLKGVDSTLKIQPAKLEDSAVYLCASSPPGTGVGELFFGEGSRLTVL.

The chain couples TRBV12-3 or TRBV12-4 to TRBJ2-1; D gene uncertain. The closer fit of TRBJ2-7 to the DNA end suggests the J call may be wrong. The CDR3 contains 14 residues. CDR3 sequence (DNA): TGTGCCAGCAGCCCAGTGGCCCTACCCTACGAGCAGTACTTC. Translating gives CASSPVALPYEQYF.

This clonotype was observed a few times. The chain joins TRBV9 to TRBJ2-1, with TRBD2 matching over 11 bases. CDR3 length: 16 residues. Germline V lookup: CDR1 SGDLS, CDR2 YYNGEE. V was clipped by 1 base and J by 4 bases; unmatched bases: 4. The CDR3 nucleotides are TGTGCCAGCAGCGTAAGGATAGCGGGGGGGTACAATGAGCAGTTCTTC. It is translated as CASSVRIAGGYNEQFF. Filled out from reference TRBV9 and TRBJ2-1, the complete variable domain reads DSGVTQTPKHLITATGQRVTLRCSPRSGDLSVYWYQQSLDQGLQFLIQYYNGEERAKGNILERFSAQQFPDLHSELNLSSLELGDSALYFCASSVRIAGGYNEQFFGPGTRLTVL.